This T cell receptor beta chain was recorded in a study of OX40 agonist ivuxolimab in advanced cancers. Study background: Allowance was made for prior anti-PD-1, anti-PD-L1 or anti-CTLA-4 therapy, and about 44% had some. Partial responses were achieved by three patients, of whom one had hepatocellular carcinoma and two had cutaneous melanoma.

V was clipped by 1 base and J by 10 bases; unmatched bases: 10. Germline assignment: CDR1 SGHKS and CDR2 YYEKEE (reference sequence). The CDR3 is made up of 15 amino acids. Using immunoSEQ multiplex PCR, the repertoire was profiled, and TCRdb retains in-frame clones only, with some absent. The sample lists under 80,000 clones; 88% were seen once. Regarding this clone: The antigen is not known.

Notes on the study in general: Part of the nonresponder group also had normalized T-cell clonal expansion that was low. CD4+ and CD8+ blood T cells expanded clonally by week 6 at 0.1 to 3.0 mg/kg.

The TCR comes from an adult with an advanced solid tumor such as melanoma, head and neck, liver or kidney cancer. The chain has TRBV5-5 and TRBJ2-1, with 8 bases that match TRBD2. The sample consisted of CD4+ or CD8+ T cells sorted from blood, taken in a trial of the OX40 agonist ivuxolimab. CDR3 residues: CASSLTGRGGMEQFF. For the CDR3, the DNA is TGTGCCAGCAGCTTGACGGGACGCGGGGGGATGGAGCAGTTCTTC.